This T cell receptor (beta chain) is drawn from a study of vaccination effects on CD4 cells after COVID-19. Study context: Everyone in the study got two shots of either the BNT162b2 or mRNA-1273 vaccine. General observations from the study: Vaccine- and infection-induced clones showed marked clonal contraction late following vaccination.

The method was immunoSEQ multiplex PCR; TCRdb's version includes in-frame clones alone and lacks a portion of them. In the table there are 50,000 or so clones, more than 75% of which are singletons. Germline V gene sequence: CDR1 KGHSH, CDR2 LQKENI. CDR3 length: 14 residues. V lost 3 bases to trimming and J lost 8 bases; unmatched junction nucleotides: 6. Regarding this clone: Its antigen is unknown.

In the ViraFEST assay, antigen-specific CD4+ clonotypes were identified by expansion after peptide-pool stimulation. Having been cultured for 9 to 11 days, the cells underwent CD4+ T cell isolation. Vaccinees lacked prior SARS-CoV-2 infection and tested negative for nucleocapsid antibodies. It was on days 3 and 7 that half the medium was replaced with IL-2 medium. The sequence was obtained from a human donor who received a COVID-19 vaccine. The gene calls are TRBV18 and TRBJ1-4, with 7 bases that match TRBD1. Sequenced here: CD4+ T cells from PBMCs cultured with HCoV-OC43 spike peptides, sampled before COVID-19 vaccination. Sample subset: HCoV-OC43 spike overlapping peptide pool stimulation. CDR3 nucleotides: TGTGCCAGCTCACCGGGAGGGGGCCGGGAAAAACTGTTTTTT. It translates to CASSPGGGREKLFF.